The sample holds one count of the clone carrying this T cell receptor beta chain. Followed over time, Seattle patients had been enrolled while infection was active. This sample is drawn from a study of blood T cell repertoires in COVID-19. Looking at the study overall: Samples representing acute and convalescent COVID-19 were sourced from the United States, Italy and Spain. PBMCs, B-cell-depleted T cells, or T cells provided the cDNA or gDNA that made up the material.

Deletions cut 3 bases from V and 11 bases from J, with 19 bases between. This CDR3 has 14 amino acids. Germline V gene data show CDR1 as MNHNS and CDR2 as SASEGT. Authors' processing steps: Cell counts per sample came from amplifying reference gene primers. The table came from immunoSEQ multiplex PCR; TCRdb's copy has only in-frame clones and leaves some out. The DNA gave D and trimming, while V, J and clone size come from that table. The sample consists of some 520,000 clones, roughly nine tenths of them appearing once. The material sequenced was peripheral blood. J is TRBJ1-1 and V is TRBV6-1, with a tentative D call TRBD1 (6 bases). This clonotype was sampled from a young man with COVID-19, enrolled during active disease. The CDR3 loop reads CASSETGTRLFAFF. CDR3 nucleotides: TGTGCCAGCAGTGAGACAGGCACCCGGTTATTTGCTTTCTTT.